Below, 21 T cell receptor beta chains from the same sample are listed, as sequenced in a study of shared clonotypes between healthy human individuals (dated by TCRdb to 2018 to 2021). Library preparation used the immunoSEQ multiplex PCR assay. Sourced from immuneACCESS, this table was stored by TCRdb with only in-frame sequences that have V and J called. A share of the clones is absent; for the studies checked, an unresolved V gene accounts for under half, and the remainder has no known explanation. The sample table records roughly 2.5 million clones; roughly 92% of these occur just once. More than 0.12% of the sample comes from the top ten. Sample: naive CD4+ T cells sorted from blood. The intended sense of this specimen's cell subset or site label: CD45RA+ positively selected. These receptors originate from a man aged 18 to 29 in good health.

The V gene is TRBV6-5, the J gene TRBJ1-2; D remains unclear. CDR3 length equals 14 residues. Trimming left V 5 bases short and J 2 bases short, with 12 bases between. CDR1 and CDR2 (germline): MNHEY, SVGAGI. CDR3 loop: CASSRATANYGYTF. Written as DNA, the CDR3 is TGTGCCAGCAGTCGGGCTACGGCCAACTATGGCTACACCTTC.

The rearrangement uses TRBV29-1 and TRBJ2-1; 8 bases align to TRBD2. CDR1 and CDR2 (germline): SQVTM, ANQGSEA. The length of the CDR3 is 12 residues. The V segment lost 7 bases and the J segment 8 bases; nucleotides outside the gene matches: 7. DNA for the CDR3: TGCAGCGCTGTAGCGGGGCCCGATGAGCAGTTCTTC. Translation gives CSAVAGPDEQFF.

The chain joins TRBV5-4 to TRBJ2-5; no clear D. There are 14 residues in the CDR3. The V and J ends lost 4 bases and 2 bases respectively, with 12 bases between them. The V gene's germline CDR1 is SGHNT and CDR2 YYREEE (reference sequence). CDR3 amino acids: CASSHPRSQETQYF. The CDR3 nucleotides read TGTGCCAGCAGCCACCCCAGGTCACAAGAGACCCAGTACTTC.

The CDR3 loop reads CASSRGTGMNTEAFF. Written as DNA, the CDR3 is TGTGCCAGCAGCCGAGGGACAGGGATGAACACTGAAGCTTTCTTT. The chain is built from TRBV7-6 and TRBJ1-1, with 9 bases matching TRBD1. This CDR3 is built from 15 residues. Germline V gene data show CDR1 as SGHVS and CDR2 as FNYEAQ. With V trimmed by 5 bases and J by 0 bases, 4 bases remained unmatched.

This chain joins TRBV6-1 and TRBJ1-2; no reliable D call. This CDR3 contains 13 residues. V dropped 2 bases and J dropped 10 bases, with 14 bases sitting between them. Germline V gives CDR1 MNHNS, CDR2 SASEGT. CDR3 DNA: TGTGCCAGCAGTGAATGGCCCCGGTTTGACTACACCTTC. It encodes CASSEWPRFDYTF.

This CDR3 is CATGDRNEKLFF. CDR3 DNA: TGTGCCACTGGAGACCGTAATGAAAAACTGTTTTTT. The chain joins TRBV10-3 to TRBJ1-4; D not resolved. The V gene lost 10 bases and the J gene lost 4 bases, with 10 bases spanning the gap. Germline V gives CDR1 ENHRY, CDR2 SYGVKD. There are 12 residues in the CDR3.

This clone was seen a single time. The V call is TRBV6-1, the J call TRBJ1-5, with D unclear. Deletions cut 6 bases from V and 1 base from J, with 13 bases between. The CDR3 sequence is 15 residues long. The germline V gene encodes CDR1 MNHNS and CDR2 SASEGT. The DNA for the CDR3 is TGTGCCAGCAGCGGAGACGGAGGGAGCAATCAGCCCCAGCATTTT. This encodes CASSGDGGSNQPQHF.

This chain uses TRBV18 with TRBJ2-7; the D call may be TRBD1 or TRBD2 (6 bases each). Per germline, CDR1 KGHSH and CDR2 LQKENI. Trimming shortened V by 5 bases and J by 0 bases, and 14 bases separated the two germline ends. The CDR3 totals 15 residues. The CDR3 loop reads CASSERGDSSYEQYF. The CDR3, as DNA: TGTGCCAGCTCAGAAAGGGGGGATAGCTCCTACGAGCAGTACTTC.

This rearrangement joins TRBV18 to TRBJ1-2; no firm D call. The length of the CDR3 is 18 residues. Trimming left V 2 bases short and J 1 base short, with 20 bases between. Looked up from germline, CDR1 is KGHSH and CDR2 is LQKENI. The CDR3 loop is CASSPIEQILRYNYGYTF. The CDR3 DNA sequence: TGTGCCAGCTCACCAATAGAACAGATCCTGAGGTATAACTATGGCTACACCTTC.

This clone was counted a single time. The J gene is TRBJ1-3, the V gene TRBV6-1, with D unresolved. CDR3 size: 15 residues. Per the germline V gene, CDR1 is MNHNS and CDR2 is SASEGT. V was shortened by 7 bases and J by 0 bases, with 13 bases between the two germline ends. The CDR3 bases are TGTGCCAGCACCTCGACGAGCTACTCTGGAAACACCATATATTTT. Its translation is CASTSTSYSGNTIYF.

The table lists this clone with a count of one. Other nucleotide sequences from this sample produce the same CDR3. The chain links TRBV27 to TRBJ1-4, with TRBD1 matching 10 bases. The germline gives CDR1 MNHEY, CDR2 SMNVEV (reference sequence). Trimming at V came to 6 bases and at J to 8 bases, leaving 6 bases not matched to a gene. The CDR3 consists of 14 residues. The CDR3 protein is CASRRQGAGEKLFF. CDR3 DNA: TGTGCCAGCAGAAGACAGGGGGCAGGGGAAAAACTGTTTTTT.

This clone was recorded once. V gene TRBV5-1 combines with J gene TRBJ2-4; D is ambiguous. The CDR3 has 13 residues. The germline V gene encodes CDR1 SGHRS and CDR2 YFSETQ. The V end lost 5 bases, the J end lost 0 bases, and 6 bases lay between the germline ends. The CDR3 nucleotides read TGCGCCAGCAGTGCGACAGCCAAAAACATTCAGTACTTC. This sequence encodes CASSATAKNIQYF.

The chain recombines TRBV15 with TRBJ2-7; 13 bases are shared with TRBD2. The CDR3 is 18 amino acids. Germline V gene data show CDR1 as LNHNV and CDR2 as YYDKDF (reference sequence). The trim removed 1 base at V and 0 bases at J, leaving 6 bases unmatched. The CDR3 region has the DNA TGTGCCACCAGCAGAGGTAAAGGACTAGCGGGAGTCTCCTACGAGCAGTACTTC. Its translation: CATSRGKGLAGVSYEQYF.

The chain uses TRBV4-1 and TRBJ1-1; TRBD1 aligns across 9 bases. Trimming at V came to 5 bases and at J to 5 bases, leaving 15 bases not matched to a gene. The CDR3 runs 17 residues. Germline CDR1 is MGHRA and CDR2 is YSYEKL. CDR3 in DNA: TGCGCCAGCAGCGCGTCCCGGGACAGGGCCGGGGGGACTGAAGCTTTCTTT. Protein sequence: CASSASRDRAGGTEAFF.

The chain carries TRBV30 and TRBJ1-4; D is undetermined. V gave up 1 base and J gave up 5 bases, with 11 bases separating them. Germline CDR1 reads GTSNPN; CDR2 reads SVGIG (reference sequence). The CDR3 extends over 14 amino acids. The CDR3 reads CAWSGGFGNEKLFF. The CDR3 DNA reads as TGTGCCTGGAGTGGAGGGTTTGGAAATGAAAAACTGTTTTTT. Combining the CDR3 with reference TRBV30 and TRBJ1-4 gives the whole variable domain SQTIHQWPATLVQPVGSPLSLECTVEGTSNPNLYWYRQAAGRGLQLLFYSVGIGQISSEVPQNLSASRPQDRQFILSSKKLLLSDSGFYLCAWSGGFGNEKLFFGSGTQLSVL.

This clone was seen a handful of times. This chain joins TRBV4-1 and TRBJ1-1; the D gene is possibly TRBD1 (5 bases). The ends were cut back, 0 bases at V and 5 bases at J, with 10 bases in the middle. The length of the CDR3 is 14 residues. Germline V gives CDR1 MGHRA, CDR2 YSYEKL. CDR3 in DNA: TGCGCCAGCAGCCAAGATGGGGGATGGACTGAAGCTTTCTTT. It translates to CASSQDGGWTEAFF.

This clone was seen a few times. J is TRBJ1-6 and V is TRBV30; unclear D gene. V was shortened by 2 bases and J by 5 bases, with 22 bases between the two germline ends. This CDR3 region has 18 residues. CDR1 is GTSNPN, CDR2 SVGIG, per germline (reference sequence). DNA of the CDR3: TGTGCCTGGAGTACCTCAGTTCGGCAAGGACGAAATAATTCACCCCTCCACTTT. Translation: CAWSTSVRQGRNNSPLHF.

The chain recombines TRBV2 with TRBJ2-3, with unresolved D. This CDR3 spans 13 amino acids. The V end was cut by 7 bases, the J end by 2 bases, with 10 bases between. The germline gives CDR1 SNHLY, CDR2 FYNNEI. CDR3 loop: CASTPATTDTQYF. The CDR3 coding sequence is TGTGCCAGCACTCCAGCGACCACAGATACGCAGTATTTT.

The DNA for the CDR3 is TGCAGCGTTGTGGTCACAGCCTACAATGAGCAGTTCTTC. Translation gives CSVVVTAYNEQFF. This chain joins TRBV29-1 and TRBJ2-1, with D unclear. Germline CDR1 and CDR2: SQVTM and ANQGSEA. This CDR3 region has 13 residues. The ends were cut back, 4 bases at V and 2 bases at J, with 9 bases in the middle.

V gene TRBV18 combines with J gene TRBJ1-2; 7 nucleotides align to TRBD1. Germline CDR1 KGHSH, CDR2 LQKENI. The CDR3 consists of 16 residues. Losses at the gene ends were 2 bases for V and 6 bases for J; bases not matched to a gene: 12. The CDR3, as DNA: TGTGCCAGCTCACCATCGACAGGGAGCGGCTGGGATGGCTACACCTTC. Protein: CASSPSTGSGWDGYTF.

V gene TRBV6-1 combines with J gene TRBJ2-3, with 7 nucleotides matching TRBD2. There are 15 residues in the CDR3. After removal of 8 bases from V and 5 bases from J, the junction contained 13 bases not matched to a gene. Germline loops: CDR1 MNHNS, CDR2 SASEGT. This CDR3 reads CASGVWAGVKDTQYF. The CDR3 DNA reads TGTGCCAGCGGGGTGTGGGCGGGAGTGAAAGATACGCAGTATTTT.